The T cell receptor (beta chain) described here comes from a study of T cell repertoires in cytomegalovirus infection. TCRdb independently ran MiXCR on the reads; one entry per CDR3 protein. The sample lists roughly 800,000 distinct CDR3 sequences; about 27% were seen once. For this clonotype: Its specificity is unknown.

The CDR3 contains 15 residues. V was pared by 4 bases and J by 7 bases, with 11 bases of the junction left unmatched. CDR1 is SGHAT and CDR2 is FQNNGV in the germline V gene. This clonotype originated in a human donor in good health (CMV status not recorded). Some clones in this sample may be carry-over from other donors' samples. Sequencing was performed on cultured CD8+ T cells from PBMCs, taken from culture after CMV antigen stimulation. The J gene is TRBJ2-3, the V gene TRBV11-2, with 7 bases identical to TRBD1. DNA for the CDR3: TGTGCCAGCAGCTCTGGGGCAGGGGGTCCTTATACGCAGTATTTT. Its translation is CASSSGAGGPYTQYF.